This T cell receptor (beta chain) was found in a study of post-analysis software for immune sequencing data. From germline, CDR1 is SQVTM and CDR2 ANQGSEA. Trimming removed 5 bases at V and 0 bases at J, with 11 bases between. The CDR3 runs to 13 residues. Study-level findings and limits: Strong co-clustering by F measure linked samples that shared a preparation batch. Significantly decreased normalized Chao1 diversity was recorded for multiple sclerosis patients relative to controls. A few TRBV segments appeared more often in patients than in controls, and TRBV5-6, TRBV5-1 and TRBV20-1 were among these.

Tagging with unique molecular identifiers was a feature of the TCR beta cDNA libraries. MiXCR was run by TCRdb on the PCR reads, yielding one entry per CDR3 protein. This table has 750,000 to 950,000 distinct CDR3 sequences, roughly half appearing once. Of note for this clonotype: Its matching antigen is unknown.

This chain connects TRBV29-1 to TRBJ2-7; no definite D call. The sequence came from a girl aged 10 to 17 with multiple sclerosis. Sequencing was done on a sample of blood. The CDR3 here is CSVNTVFSYEQYF. The DNA for the CDR3 is TGCAGCGTTAATACCGTCTTCTCCTACGAGCAGTACTTC.